These T cell receptor beta chains were read from a single sample in a study of CXCR3-negative and CXCR3-positive naive CD8 T cells. No DNA is given; TCRdb re-called the 5' RACE reads and lists each CDR3 protein once. The table for this sample gives 41,000 or so distinct CDR3 sequences. Sequencing was performed on naive CXCR3- CD8+ T cells from blood. The receptors come from a human donor in good health. Some clones in this sample may be carry-over from other donors' samples. The CDR3 runs from the conserved cysteine through the conserved F or W.

>TRBJ2-4|TRBV12-3/TRBV12-4
CASSFRGNIQYF
>TRBJ2-3|TRBV4-2
CASAGDGLSDTQYF
>TRBJ2-7|TRBV5-5
CASSPAGTGGSYEQYF
>TRBJ2-7|TRBV5-6
CATQRRGDLYEQYF
>TRBJ2-1|TRBV9
CASSVVASGGTSSYNEQFF
>TRBJ2-1|TRBV29-1
CSVVGGPSYNEQFF
>TRBJ2-1|TRBV7-3
CASSLNRGSHEQFF
>TRBJ2-4|TRBV28
CASRLTTSGQNIQYF
>TRBJ2-7|TRBV4-2
CASSQSAGQGPYEQYF
>TRBJ2-4|TRBV7-8
CASSPRQVAKNIQYF
>TRBJ2-7|TRBV4-2
CASSQDLIDEQYF
>TRBJ1-1|TRBV7-3
CASSSDPATEAFF
>TRBJ1-5|TRBV29-1
CSVLTGMGNQPQHF
>TRBJ2-6|TRBV6-4
CASSEEHSGANVLTF
>TRBJ2-6|TRBV15
CATSRDRSGANVLTF